These T cell receptor beta chains were read from a single sample in a study of blood T cell repertoires in COVID-19. The protocol was immunoSEQ multiplex PCR, while the TCRdb copy is restricted to in-frame clones and leaves out a portion. The data show 130,000 to 150,000 clones, around four fifths seen once. Sequencing was carried out using peripheral blood. The receptor source for this set is a woman aged 40 to 50 with active or convalescent COVID-19. Both conserved end residues are part of each CDR3. The D gene is left open where the match is weak. Some rows mark clone size as missing; the rest say once, few, many or name a class of expanded clone.

CASSARLGAVGPTDTQYF	TGTGCCAGCAGCGCTCGACTAGGGGCGGTCGGGCCCACAGATACGCAGTATTTT	TRBJ2-3	TRBV14	NA	NA
CASSLAQVGYGYTF	TGCGCCAGCAGCTTGGCCCAGGTGGGCTATGGCTACACCTTC	TRBJ1-2	TRBV5-1	NA	NA
CASNTLRGHEQYF	TGTGCCAGCAATACCCTCAGGGGGCACGAGCAGTACTTC	TRBJ2-7	TRBV7-2	NA	TRBD1
CASSLRTARDNEQFF	TGTGCCAGCAGCTTAAGGACGGCCAGGGACAATGAGCAGTTCTTC	TRBJ2-1	TRBV7-9	NA	NA
CASNWDNYNSPLHF	TGTGCCAGCAACTGGGACAACTATAATTCACCCCTCCACTTT	TRBJ1-6	TRBV6-5	NA	NA
CASSQGQGATARYGYTF	TGTGCCAGCAGCCAAGGACAGGGGGCGACGGCCCGCTATGGCTACACCTTC	TRBJ1-2	TRBV28	NA	TRBD1
CASSERRALNTEAFF	TGCGCCAGCAGTGAGCGCAGGGCCTTGAACACTGAAGCTTTCTTT	TRBJ1-1	TRBV10-1	NA	NA
CATSLDRVVSYGYTF	TGTGCCACCAGCTTGGACAGGGTCGTATCCTATGGCTACACCTTC	TRBJ1-2	TRBV15	NA	TRBD1
CASSPMAGGNEKLFF	TGTGCCAGCAGCCCCATGGCGGGCGGAAACGAAAAACTGTTTTTT	TRBJ1-4	TRBV7-2	NA	NA
CAWRARDRYYGYTF	TGTGCCTGGAGGGCTAGGGACAGATATTATGGCTACACCTTC	TRBJ1-2	TRBV30	once	TRBD1
CASSLSGNQPQHF	TGTGCCAGCAGTTTGTCCGGCAATCAGCCCCAGCATTTT	TRBJ1-5	TRBV27	NA	NA
CASSLMGTGGRNEQFF	TGTGCCAGCAGCTTAATGGGGACAGGGGGTCGCAATGAGCAGTTCTTC	TRBJ2-1	TRBV11-2	NA	TRBD1
CSVTGQGGTEAFF	TGCAGCGTCACCGGACAGGGTGGCACTGAAGCTTTCTTT	TRBJ1-1	TRBV29-1	few	TRBD1
CASSQDRTEYNEQFF	TGCGCCAGCAGCCAAGATCGAACAGAGTACAATGAGCAGTTCTTC	TRBJ2-1	TRBV4-3	NA	NA
CAWSPDRAETQYF	TGTGCCTGGAGTCCCGACAGGGCAGAGACCCAGTACTTC	TRBJ2-5	TRBV30	once	TRBD1
CASLSRDRAILSNQPQHF	TGTGCCAGTCTATCCCGGGACAGGGCAATTTTGAGCAATCAGCCCCAGCATTTT	TRBJ1-5	TRBV28	once	TRBD1
CASWGPAGNTEAFF	TGTGCCAGCTGGGGGCCTGCAGGGAACACTGAAGCTTTCTTT	TRBJ1-1	TRBV6-5	NA	NA
CASSSPRDFVTPTYNEQFF	TGTGCCAGCAGTTCCCCGAGAGACTTTGTCACCCCCACCTACAATGAGCAGTTCTTC	TRBJ2-1	TRBV28	NA	NA
CASSLWEGTGGYTF	TGTGCCAGCAGTTTATGGGAGGGTACGGGAGGCTACACCTTC	TRBJ1-2	TRBV27	once	NA
CASSLSGGRVYEQYF	TGTGCCAGCAGTTTATCTGGCGGGAGGGTCTACGAGCAGTACTTC	TRBJ2-7	TRBV27	NA	TRBD2
CASRGQEGSQETQYF	TGTGCCAGCAGGGGACAGGAGGGGTCCCAAGAGACCCAGTACTTC	TRBJ2-5	TRBV6-5	NA	TRBD1
CASSQVTSGGNEQFF	TGCGCCAGCAGCCAAGTGACTAGCGGGGGCAATGAGCAGTTCTTC	TRBJ2-1	TRBV4-1	NA	TRBD2
CASSLGTVKTYGYTF	TGTGCCAGCTCACTCGGGACAGTGAAGACCTATGGCTACACCTTC	TRBJ1-2	TRBV18	NA	TRBD1
CAWMADTYNSPLHF	TGTGCCTGGATGGCAGATACCTATAATTCACCCCTCCACTTT	TRBJ1-6	TRBV30	NA	NA
CASCPTAFSGNTIYF	TGTGCCAGTTGCCCGACAGCCTTCTCTGGAAACACCATATATTTT	TRBJ1-3	TRBV6-5	NA	NA
CASSLAPGGPEQFF	TGTGCCAGCAGTTTAGCGCCAGGGGGCCCTGAGCAGTTCTTC	TRBJ2-1	TRBV27	NA	TRBD1
CATSELMAGELFF	TGTGCCACCAGTGAACTAATGGCCGGGGAGCTGTTTTTT	TRBJ2-2	TRBV24-1	NA	NA
CASALQLFTEAFF	TGTGCCAGCGCCTTACAGTTGTTCACTGAAGCTTTCTTT	TRBJ1-1	TRBV19	NA	NA
CASSSLDPGLGIKALHF	TGTGCCAGCAGTTCCCTAGACCCGGGACTTGGTATCAAGGCCCTCCACTTT	TRBJ1-6	TRBV28	NA	NA
CASSPRQGTYGYTF	TGTGCCAGCAGCCCGCGACAGGGTACCTATGGCTACACCTTC	TRBJ1-2	TRBV5-6	NA	TRBD1